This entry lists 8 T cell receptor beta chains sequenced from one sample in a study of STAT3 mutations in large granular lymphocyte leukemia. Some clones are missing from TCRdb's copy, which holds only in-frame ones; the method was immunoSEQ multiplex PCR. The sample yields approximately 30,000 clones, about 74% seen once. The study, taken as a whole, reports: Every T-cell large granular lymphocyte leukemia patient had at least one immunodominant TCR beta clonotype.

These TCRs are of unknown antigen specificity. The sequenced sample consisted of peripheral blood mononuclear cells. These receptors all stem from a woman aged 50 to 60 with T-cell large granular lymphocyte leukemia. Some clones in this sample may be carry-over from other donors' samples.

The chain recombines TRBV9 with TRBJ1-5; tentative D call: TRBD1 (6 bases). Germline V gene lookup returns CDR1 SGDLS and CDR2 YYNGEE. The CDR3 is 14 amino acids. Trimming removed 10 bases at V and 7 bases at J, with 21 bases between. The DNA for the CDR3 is TGTGCCGTCCTCGCTACAGGGAAGAAACAGCCCCAGCATTTT. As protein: CAVLATGKKQPQHF.

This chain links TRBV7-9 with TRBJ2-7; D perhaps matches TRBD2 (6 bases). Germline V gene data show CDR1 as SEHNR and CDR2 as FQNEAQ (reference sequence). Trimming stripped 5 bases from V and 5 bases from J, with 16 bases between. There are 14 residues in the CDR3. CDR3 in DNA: TGTGCCAGCAGCCTTTGGACTAACGATCACGAGCAGTACTTC. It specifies CASSLWTNDHEQYF. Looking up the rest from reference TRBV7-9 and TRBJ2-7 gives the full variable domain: DTGVSQNPRHKITKRGQNVTFRCDPISEHNRLYWYRQTLGQGPEFLTYFQNEAQLEKSRLLSDRFSAERPKGSFSTLEIQRTEQGDSAMYLCASSLWTNDHEQYFGPGTRLTVT.

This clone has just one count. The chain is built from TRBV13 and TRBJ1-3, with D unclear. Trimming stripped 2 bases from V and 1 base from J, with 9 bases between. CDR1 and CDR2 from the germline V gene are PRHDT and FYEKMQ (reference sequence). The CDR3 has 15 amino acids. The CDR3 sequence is CASSLQALSGNTIYF. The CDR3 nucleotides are TGTGCCAGCAGCTTACAGGCTCTTTCTGGAAACACCATATATTTT.

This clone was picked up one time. CDR3 loop: CASSSTGQFTDTQYF. Here the CDR3 DNA reads TGTGCCAGCTCATCCACGGGACAGTTCACAGATACGCAGTATTTT. This sequence joins TRBV18 and TRBJ2-3; TRBD1 agrees at 7 bases. The CDR3 sequence is 15 residues long. The V gene end was trimmed by 5 bases and the J gene end by 2 bases; junction bases not matched to a gene: 7. Germline V gene data show CDR1 as KGHSH and CDR2 as LQKENI.

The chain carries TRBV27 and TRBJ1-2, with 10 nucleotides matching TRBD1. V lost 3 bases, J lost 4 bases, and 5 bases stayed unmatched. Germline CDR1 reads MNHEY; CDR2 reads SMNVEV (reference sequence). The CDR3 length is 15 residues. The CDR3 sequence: CASSLGQGFTYGYTF. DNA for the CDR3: TGTGCCAGCAGTTTGGGACAGGGGTTTACCTATGGCTACACCTTC.

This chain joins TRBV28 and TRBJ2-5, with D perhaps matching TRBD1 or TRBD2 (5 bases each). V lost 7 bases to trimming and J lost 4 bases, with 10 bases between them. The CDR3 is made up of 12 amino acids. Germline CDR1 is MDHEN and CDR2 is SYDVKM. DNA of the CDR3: TGTGCCAGCAAGGGGACCTCAGAGACCCAGTACTTC. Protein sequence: CASKGTSETQYF.

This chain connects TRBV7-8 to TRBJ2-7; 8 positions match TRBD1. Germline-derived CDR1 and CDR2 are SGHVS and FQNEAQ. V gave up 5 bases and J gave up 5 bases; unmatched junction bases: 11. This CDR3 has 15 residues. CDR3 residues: CASSRTGGIGNEQYF. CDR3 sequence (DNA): TGTGCCAGCAGCCGAACAGGGGGAATCGGGAACGAGCAGTACTTC.

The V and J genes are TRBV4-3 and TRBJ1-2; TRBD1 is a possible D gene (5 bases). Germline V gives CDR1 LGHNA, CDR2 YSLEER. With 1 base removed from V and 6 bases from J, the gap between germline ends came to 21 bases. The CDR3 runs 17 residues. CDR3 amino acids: CASSQGVAGQGSDGYTF. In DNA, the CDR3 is TGCGCCAGCAGCCAAGGGGTGGCGGGGCAGGGCTCAGATGGCTACACCTTC.